Each of the 17 T cell receptor beta chains below was sequenced from the same sample in a study of blood T cell repertoires in COVID-19. Clones were sequenced by immunoSEQ multiplex PCR, and TCRdb holds only the in-frame ones, with some missing. The sample yields over 200,000 clones, 75% to 90% seen once. Sequenced: PBMCs or T cells enriched from blood (not recorded which). These receptors came from a man aged 35-49 years who had recovered from COVID-19.

This chain connects TRBV4-1 to TRBJ1-5, with a possible D match to TRBD1 (6 bases). The CDR3 runs to 14 residues. Trimming took off 5 bases at V and 1 base at J, with 9 bases between the two ends. Germline CDR1 and CDR2: MGHRA and YSYEKL. DNA of the CDR3: TGCGCCAGCAGCGCCAGGGGAAGCAATCAGCCCCAGCATTTT. Protein: CASSARGSNQPQHF.

V usage is TRBV5-1 and J usage is TRBJ2-4; tentatively, D is TRBD1 (5 bases). The CDR3 covers 12 residues. V gave up 7 bases and J gave up 3 bases, with 8 bases separating them. Germline values: CDR1 SGHRS, CDR2 YFSETQ. The CDR3 coding sequence is TGCGCCAGCTCAGACAGCAAAAACATTCAGTACTTC. Translated: CASSDSKNIQYF.

This clone was seen only once. The chain employs TRBV19 and TRBJ2-5, with a weak D call TRBD2 (5 bases). In germline, CDR1 is LNHDA, CDR2 SQIVND (reference sequence). CDR3 length equals 15 residues. The V gene lost 6 bases and the J gene lost 1 base, with 15 bases spanning the gap. CDR3 DNA: TGTGCCAGTAGAAGAGTCGGGGTGGTCCAAGAGACCCAGTACTTC. Translating gives CASRRVGVVQETQYF.

CDR3 DNA sequence: TGCGCCAGCAGGGAGGGGTTCCCCTACAATGAGCAGTTCTTC. This sequence encodes CASREGFPYNEQFF. The rearrangement links TRBV5-1 to TRBJ2-1; perhaps TRBD2 as D (6 bases). CDR3 length: 14 residues. V was pared by 5 bases and J by 2 bases, with 11 bases between. Germline V gives CDR1 SGHRS, CDR2 YFSETQ.

This CDR3 reads CASSVTSGSSYEQYF. The CDR3 coding sequence is TGTGCCAGTAGCGTAACTAGCGGGAGTTCCTACGAGCAGTACTTC. The rearrangement uses TRBV19 and TRBJ2-7; TRBD2 aligns across 11 bases. Germline trimming cut 6 bases from V and 1 base from J; bases unmatched to any gene: 5. The CDR3 contains 15 residues. CDR1 LNHDA and CDR2 SQIVND come from the germline V gene (reference sequence).

V gene TRBV29-1 combines with J gene TRBJ2-1; D unresolved. V dropped 2 bases and J dropped 10 bases, with 6 bases sitting between them. The CDR3 sequence is 10 residues long. The germline gives CDR1 SQVTM, CDR2 ANQGSEA. The chain's CDR3 is CSVERGEQFF. The CDR3 coding sequence is TGCAGCGTTGAACGCGGAGAGCAGTTCTTC.

This sequence joins TRBV2 and TRBJ2-1; 7 nucleotides line up with TRBD2. CDR1 is SNHLY, CDR2 FYNNEI, per germline. V dropped 8 bases and J dropped 5; count of bases not matched to a gene: 6. There are 13 residues in the CDR3. The CDR3 nucleotides read TGTGCCAGCGCCCGGGAGGCCGACAATGAGCAGTTCTTC. Encoded protein: CASAREADNEQFF.

The chain employs TRBV9 and TRBJ1-6; 8 bases are shared with TRBD1. V was pared by 4 bases and J by 7 bases, with 7 bases of the junction left unmatched. Germline-derived CDR1 and CDR2 are SGDLS and YYNGEE. The CDR3 has 15 residues. CDR3 in amino acids: CASSPRQGSNSPLHF. CDR3 DNA sequence: TGTGCCAGCAGCCCCCGACAGGGGAGCAATTCACCCCTCCACTTT.

CDR3 in amino acids: CASSLEPRGGINTEAFF. CDR3 in DNA: TGTGCCAGCAGCTTAGAGCCCCGCGGGGGGATTAACACTGAAGCTTTCTTT. The chain links TRBV11-2 to TRBJ1-1, with D tentatively TRBD1 (5 bases). Germline loops: CDR1 SGHAT, CDR2 FQNNGV. This CDR3 is built from 17 residues. V was trimmed by 0 bases and J by 2 bases, leaving 16 bases between them.

V and J are TRBV3-1 (or the pseudogene TRBV3-2) and TRBJ1-3, with a weak D call TRBD1 (6 bases). With 4 bases removed from V and 3 bases from J, the gap between germline ends came to 13 bases. The CDR3 extends over 15 amino acids. Germline loops: CDR1 LGHDT, CDR2 YNNKEL (reference sequence). This CDR3 reads CASSPTGGSGNTIYF. The CDR3 DNA follows: TGTGCCAGCAGCCCAACGGGGGGCAGTGGAAACACCATATATTTT.

The rearrangement links TRBV5-1 to TRBJ1-4, with 9 bases that match TRBD1. V lost 0 bases, J lost 8 bases, and 8 bases stayed unmatched. The V gene's germline CDR1 is SGHRS and CDR2 YFSETQ. The CDR3 runs 16 residues. For the CDR3, the DNA is TGCGCCAGCAGCTTGGATCGGGGACAGGGTAGGGAAAAACTGTTTTTT. The encoded protein is CASSLDRGQGREKLFF.

The J gene is TRBJ2-7, the V gene TRBV4-1; 9 nucleotides match TRBD1. The CDR3 has 16 amino acids. J gave up 0 bases and V 3 bases, and 6 bases lay outside the gene matches. CDR1 is MGHRA and CDR2 is YSYEKL in the germline V gene. This CDR3 reads CASSQGTGKPSYEQYF. In nucleotides, the CDR3 is TGCGCCAGCAGCCAGGGGACAGGGAAGCCCTCCTACGAGCAGTACTTC.

This clone has a single count. V usage is TRBV5-1 and J usage is TRBJ2-2; perhaps TRBD2 as D (6 bases). Germline V gives CDR1 SGHRS, CDR2 YFSETQ. Trimming took 4 bases from V and 8 from J, leaving 21 bases between them. The CDR3 extends over 16 amino acids. The chain's CDR3 is CASSGDSGTAIGELFF. As DNA, the CDR3 is TGCGCCAGCAGCGGAGATAGTGGGACTGCGATTGGGGAGCTGTTTTTT.

The CDR3 sequence is CASSTFSNQPQHF. As DNA, the CDR3 is TGTGCCAGTAGTACATTTAGCAATCAGCCCCAGCATTTT. The V and J genes are TRBV19 and TRBJ1-5; D is undetermined. Germline CDR1 reads LNHDA; CDR2 reads SQIVND (reference sequence). This CDR3 region has 13 residues. V was cut by 4 bases and J by 0 bases, with 4 bases left in between.

The chain couples TRBV2 to TRBJ2-2; 10 bases match TRBD2. This CDR3 is 14 amino acids long. From germline, CDR1 is SNHLY and CDR2 FYNNEI. Trimming at V came to 6 bases and at J to 6 bases, leaving 4 bases not matched to a gene. CDR3 loop: CASRSGRAAGELFF. CDR3 DNA: TGTGCCAGCAGAAGCGGGAGGGCCGCCGGGGAGCTGTTTTTT.

Note on this clone: The same CDR3 arises from other DNA sequences in this sample as well. The CDR3 nucleotides are TGCGCCAGCAGCTTGGGAGGGAACACTGAAGCTTTCTTT. Translation gives CASSLGGNTEAFF. J is TRBJ1-1 and V is TRBV5-1; D is unclear. The CDR3 covers 13 residues. V was trimmed by 0 bases and J by 1 base, leaving 4 bases between them. The germline gives CDR1 SGHRS, CDR2 YFSETQ.

The rearrangement joins TRBV27 to TRBJ2-1; 10 bases fit TRBD2. The CDR3 extends over 16 amino acids. The J segment lost 5 bases and the V segment lost 5 bases, leaving 9 bases of the junction unmatched. Germline V gene lookup returns CDR1 MNHEY and CDR2 SMNVEV (reference sequence). CDR3 residues: CASSPTPSGRDNEQFF. The CDR3 nucleotides are TGTGCCAGCAGTCCAACCCCCAGCGGGAGGGACAATGAGCAGTTCTTC.